The clone carrying this T cell receptor (beta chain) was recorded many times. Its antigen is not known. CDR3 regions of TCR beta were amplified from RNA transcripts. An opening RT-PCR round employed HTBI primers and preceded a second-round multiplex PCR. MiXCR, applied by TCRdb to the multiplex PCR reads, yields one record per CDR3 protein. This table holds about 210,000 distinct CDR3 sequences, about 32% found once. This record belongs to a study of Graves' ophthalmopathy and Graves' hyperthyroidism. Whole-study findings and limits: Discrimination between ophthalmopathy and stable hyperthyroidism by a 13-signature model showed 85% to 90% sensitivity and about 80% specificity. The model forecast ophthalmopathy progression, reaching roughly 65% sensitivity and approximately 79% specificity. Blood was where most expanded thyroid clonotypes above 0.001 frequency also turned up.

Trimming at V came to 6 bases and at J to 0 bases, leaving 7 bases not matched to a gene. CDR1 MDHEN and CDR2 SYDVKM come from the germline V gene. The CDR3 consists of 15 residues. Orbital computed tomography, together with clinical symptoms, serum thyroxine, TRAb and thyroid ultrasound, was used for diagnosis. Sequencing was carried out using peripheral blood. This TCR was recovered from a man aged 50-60 years with Graves' ophthalmopathy. V and J are TRBV28 and TRBJ2-7; 8 positions match TRBD1. The CDR3 loop is CASRQTGASSYEQYF. CDR3 DNA sequence: TGTGCCAGCAGACAGACAGGGGCGAGCTCCTACGAGCAGTACTTC.